This T cell receptor beta chain was retrieved from a study of shared clonotypes between healthy human individuals (dated by TCRdb to the early 2020s). With respect to the entire study: A few men and two women, aged 18 to 49 years, made up the cohort. Blood TCR repertoires of about five healthy adults were deeply sequenced to estimate repertoire size and the extent of clonotype sharing between individuals. Per donor, three plates each were used for CD4 naive and CD4 memory, two for CD8 naive, and one for CD8 memory. Per donor, leukapheresis produced somewhere between about 0.94 and 9.5 billion PBMCs. Libraries were prepared and TCR repertoires were sequenced by different laboratories using diverse techniques, in order to increase sequencing depth and limit assay-specific biases.

Details on this clone: The antigen it binds to is not known. There are no base qualities to consult, and no much larger clone falls within one base.

Using the deep immunoSEQ assay, multiplex PCR amplified TCR CDR3 regions from genomic DNA. For each cell subset, the extracted genomic DNA was distributed evenly across all wells of several immunoSEQ 96-well plates, and each plate served as one replicate. For sorted subsets, each replicate PCR was loaded with 200 ng genomic DNA, equivalent to 30,000 or so T cell genomes. Purified libraries were measured with a Qubit 3.0 fluorometer, size-checked on a Bioanalyzer 2100, and measured again with the KAPA Library Quantification kit. Each immunoSEQ 96-well plate was sequenced on its own single-read 150-cycle Illumina NextSeq 550 flow cell. In the source study's methods: Because the immunoSEQ output included only junctional sequences and no quality scores, the filtering could not be the same as the filtering used for full-length reads. Sequences were annotated with PyIR, a Python wrapper for IgBLAST v1.9, and V/J genes and CDR3 were assigned using IMGT germline references. Reads were removed for weak V/J assignments (E-value above 1e-6), missing CDR3, stop codons, out-of-frame junctions, or ambiguous translated residues. V3J clonotypes were defined by identical inferred V gene, J gene, and CDR3 amino acid sequence. Percentage overlap between repertoires was computed as shared unique clonotypes divided by the size of the smaller repertoire. Richness of each repertoire was evaluated using RTK rarefaction, the Chao1 estimator, and Recon v2.1 estimates of unobserved clonotypes. Generation probabilities for all TCRbeta clonotypes obtained by the gDNA method from a few donors were computed using OLGA. The immuneACCESS repertoire file appears here via TCRdb, limited to in-frame rearrangements. These files lack a portion of the clones; in checked studies, under half of the deficit traces to unresolved V genes, and the cause of the others is not known. Clonal size and the V and J genes are those of that table, whereas D and trimming came from the DNA. The sample data list 300,000 or so clones, and less than 85% of these were observed just once. Of the sample, about 9.3% falls within the top ten clones.

Study-wide conclusions, independent of this receptor: Incomplete sequencing was indicated by rarefaction of sorted-subset datasets, despite the large sequencing depth. Based on pairwise subsampling, the degree of clonotype sharing among donors was expected to be affected by sequencing depth. Compared with non-shared clonotypes, the clonotypes found in all four sorted-subset donors had higher generation probabilities. Sharing across four donors was observed for around 5% of naive CD4, under 4% of naive CD8, 2.3% of memory CD4, and roughly 0.4% of memory CD8 clonotypes. Estimated clonotype richness was generally larger for naive than for memory subsets. Only blood was sampled, and tissue TCR repertoires likely differ from those in blood. The small number of donors limited the genetic and exposure-history diversity represented.

Healthy HIV-negative adults with no recently reported acute infections or vaccinations were included as donors. Only Caucasian adults living in Nashville, Tennessee, USA were represented among the donors. CD4+ T cells were enriched by magnetic negative selection; naive cells were then positively selected on CD45RA, and the negative fraction formed the memory subset. Blood was collected by leukapheresis, and PBMCs were isolated by Ficoll-Histopaque density gradient centrifugation and then cryopreserved in liquid nitrogen vapor phase. Analytical flow cytometry was used to check the purity and quantity of every magnetically sorted T cell population. From each sorted fraction, genomic DNA was isolated and quantified by UV absorbance on a Nanodrop 2000c. Sequencing was done on a sample of memory CD4+ T cells sorted from blood. The meaning of the sample's cell subset or site label: CD45RA-negative fraction. This TCR was sampled from a man between 25 and 39 years old in good health.

The encoded CDR3 is CASSLAKTETQYF. The DNA sequence follows: TGTGCCAGCAGCTTAGCTAAAACAGAGACCCAGTACTTC. The sequence links TRBV7-3 to TRBJ2-5; the D gene cannot be resolved reliably. The CDR3 runs 13 amino acids, cysteine and phenylalanine included. The only DNA kept is the CDR3, 39 bases in frame from the first base. Relative to germline, V is 2 bases shorter and J is 4 bases shorter, with 8 bases between their ends. Via the germline V gene, CDR1 is SGHTA and CDR2 FQGTGA.